The 15 T cell receptor beta chains given below trace back to one sample, sequenced in a study of cytomegalovirus exposure and HLA in healthy donors. Primers for the PCR totalled 60 Vbeta and 13 Jbeta. The data were produced by immunoSEQ multiplex PCR, yet TCRdb's version contains in-frame clones alone and is incomplete. The sample lists over 150,000 clones; 75% to 85% were seen once. Sequencing was performed on PBMCs. The source is a girl aged 10-17 years in good health and CMV-seropositive.

The J gene is TRBJ2-5, the V gene TRBV5-1; 7 bases are a match to TRBD1. Per the germline V gene, CDR1 is SGHRS and CDR2 is YFSETQ. This CDR3 has 17 residues. V dropped 1 base and J dropped 3; count of bases not matched to a gene: 12. The CDR3 DNA is TGCGCCAGCAGCTTGTCTGTTAACGGCCAGGGGGAAGAGACCCAGTACTTC. It yields the protein CASSLSVNGQGEETQYF.

The rearrangement uses TRBV13 and TRBJ2-7; TRBD2 matches at 11 bases. The CDR3 runs to 17 residues. The junction had 8 bases not matched to a gene; V was cut back by 2 bases and J by 2 bases. The germline V gene has CDR1 PRHDT and CDR2 FYEKMQ (reference sequence). Written as DNA, the CDR3 is TGTGCCAGCAGCTTAAGTCCGGGACTAGCGGAAACCTACGAGCAGTACTTC. It codes for CASSLSPGLAETYEQYF.

There are a few counts of this clone. The sample contains more than one DNA sequence encoding this CDR3. The chain combines TRBV4-3 with TRBJ2-6; D perhaps matches TRBD1 (6 bases). The V gene's germline CDR1 is LGHNA and CDR2 YSLEER. Between the trimmed V and J ends, which lost 4 bases and 0 bases, there was a span of 10 bases. This CDR3 comprises 16 residues. The CDR3 DNA reads TGCGCCAGCAGCCGAACAGGGAGCTCTGGGGCCAACGTCCTGACTTTC. As protein: CASSRTGSSGANVLTF.

The chain links TRBV11-2 to TRBJ1-1; D gene uncertain. Germline V gives CDR1 SGHAT, CDR2 FQNNGV. CDR3 length equals 13 residues. Trimming shortened V by 4 bases and J by 6 bases, and 12 bases separated the two germline ends. The chain's CDR3 is CASSSSVGAEAFF. Written as DNA, the CDR3 is TGTGCCAGCAGCTCCTCCGTTGGAGCTGAAGCTTTCTTT.

The chain links TRBV4-1 to TRBJ2-7; TRBD2 matches 8 bases. CDR1 is MGHRA and CDR2 is YSYEKL in the germline V gene. The CDR3 sequence is 15 residues long. Trimming removed 3 bases from V and 4 bases from J; junction bases left unmatched: 8. CDR3 residues: CASSHLPGLDYEQYF. Written as DNA, the CDR3 is TGCGCCAGCAGCCACCTACCGGGACTAGATTACGAGCAGTACTTC.

The V gene is TRBV2, the J gene TRBJ2-1; TRBD2 aligns across 15 bases. The CDR3 has 13 amino acids. J gave up 6 bases and V 11 bases, and 2 bases lay outside the gene matches. Germline lookup yields CDR1 SNHLY and CDR2 FYNNEI. The CDR3 sequence: CAGTSGGFNEQFF. The CDR3 DNA reads as TGTGCCGGGACTAGCGGGGGGTTCAATGAGCAGTTCTTC.

This chain connects TRBV6-1 to TRBJ1-5; 7 bases are shared with TRBD1. Looked up from germline, CDR1 is MNHNS and CDR2 is SASEGT. V was clipped by 4 bases and J by 6 bases; unmatched bases: 6. This CDR3 region has 14 residues. The CDR3 DNA reads TGTGCCAGCAGTGCCGGGACAGTAAGTCAGCCCCAGCATTTT. It yields the protein CASSAGTVSQPQHF.

This chain uses TRBV7-9 with TRBJ2-5, with TRBD1 matching over 8 bases. CDR3 length: 15 residues. Germline V gene sequence: CDR1 SEHNR, CDR2 FQNEAQ (reference sequence). The ends lost 1 base at V and 9 bases at J; junction bases unmatched: 10. CDR3 residues: CASSLGGQALVAQYF. Written as DNA, the CDR3 is TGTGCCAGCAGCTTAGGGGGACAGGCCCTGGTGGCCCAGTACTTC.

The chain links TRBV19 to TRBJ2-2, with 10 bases lining up with TRBD1. V shed 3 bases, J shed 7 bases, and the junction held 2 bases outside the gene matches. CDR1 and CDR2 (germline): LNHDA, SQIVND (reference sequence). This CDR3 has 14 amino acids. CDR3: CASSMDRGYGELFF. CDR3 DNA sequence: TGTGCCAGTAGTATGGACAGGGGGTACGGGGAGCTGTTTTTT.

Sample share makes this clone large (0.1 to 1%). The chain carries TRBV10-3 and TRBJ2-7, with D possibly being TRBD2 (6 bases). The CDR3 sequence is 14 residues long. V lost 3 bases and J 5 bases, leaving 14 bases between the germline ends. In germline, CDR1 is ENHRY, CDR2 SYGVKD. The CDR3 region is CAISDGWGVDEQYF. The CDR3 nucleotides are TGTGCCATCAGTGACGGTTGGGGGGTCGACGAGCAGTACTTC.

This clone was seen only a few times. The gene calls are TRBV7-2 and TRBJ2-2, with 7 bases lining up with TRBD1. Germline V gives CDR1 SGHTA, CDR2 FQGNSA. Trimming cost V 7 bases and J 5 bases; bases outside gene matches: 10. The CDR3 runs to 15 residues. Written as DNA, the CDR3 is TGTGCCAGCACCCACAGGGGTTTTCATACCGGGGAGCTGTTTTTT. Amino acids: CASTHRGFHTGELFF.

This clone has just a few counts. The V call is TRBV9, the J call TRBJ2-2; tentatively, D is TRBD2 (5 bases). CDR3 length: 15 amino acids. Germline V gene lookup returns CDR1 SGDLS and CDR2 YYNGEE. V was cut by 1 base and J by 0 bases, with 7 bases left in between. CDR3 residues: CASSVWGANTGELFF. The CDR3 nucleotides read TGTGCCAGCAGCGTATGGGGAGCGAACACCGGGGAGCTGTTTTTT.

This clone was seen a handful of times. This specimen includes other DNA sequences encoding the same CDR3. The chain has TRBV5-1 and TRBJ2-1; D is perhaps TRBD2 (5 bases). The CDR3 totals 15 residues. V was clipped by 0 bases and J by 0 bases, with 7 bases between them. Germline lookup yields CDR1 SGHRS and CDR2 YFSETQ. Written as DNA, the CDR3 is TGCGCCAGCAGCTTGGCGGGGAGCTCCTACAATGAGCAGTTCTTC. Amino acid sequence: CASSLAGSSYNEQFF.

The rearrangement joins TRBV10-1 to TRBJ1-1, with 12 bases identical to TRBD1. CDR3 length: 16 amino acids. J was trimmed by 4 bases and V by 4 bases; bases with no gene match: 7. In germline, CDR1 is WNHNN, CDR2 SYGVQD (reference sequence). CDR3 in DNA: TGCGCCAGCAGTGGGAGGGACAGGGGGCGAGGCACTGAAGCTTTCTTT. Protein: CASSGRDRGRGTEAFF.

J is TRBJ2-3 and V is TRBV7-7, with D possibly TRBD2 on 6 matching bases. Trimming stripped 5 bases from V and 1 base from J, with 13 bases between. The germline CDR1 and CDR2 sequences are SSHAT and FNYEAQ (reference sequence). There are 15 residues in the CDR3. CDR3 DNA sequence: TGTGCCAGCAGCCCGGGGACTGATCGCACAGATACGCAGTATTTT. It encodes CASSPGTDRTDTQYF.